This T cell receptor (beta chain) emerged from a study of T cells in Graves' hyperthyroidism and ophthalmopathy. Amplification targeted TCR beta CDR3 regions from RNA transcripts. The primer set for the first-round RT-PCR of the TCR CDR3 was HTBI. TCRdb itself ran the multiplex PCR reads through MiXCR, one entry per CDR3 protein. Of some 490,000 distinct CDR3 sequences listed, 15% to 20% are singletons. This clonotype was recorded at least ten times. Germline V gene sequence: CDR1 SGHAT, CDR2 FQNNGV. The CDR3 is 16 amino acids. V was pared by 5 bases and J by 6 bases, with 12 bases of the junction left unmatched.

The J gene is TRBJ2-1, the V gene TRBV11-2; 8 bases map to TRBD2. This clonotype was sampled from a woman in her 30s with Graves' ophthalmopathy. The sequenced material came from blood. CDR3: CASSISTASGFNEQFF. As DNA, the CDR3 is TGTGCCAGCAGCATATCGACAGCTAGCGGGTTCAATGAGCAGTTCTTC. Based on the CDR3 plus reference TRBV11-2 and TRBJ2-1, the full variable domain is EAGVAQSPRYKIIEKRQSVAFWCNPISGHATLYWYQQILGQGPKLLIQFQNNGVVDDSQLPKDRFSAERLKGVDSTLKIQPAKLEDSAVYLCASSISTASGFNEQFFGPGTRLTVL.